Sequencing of this T cell receptor (beta chain) was carried out in a study of shared clonotypes between healthy human individuals. Overall study findings and caveats: Among a few donors, roughly 5.5% of naive CD4 clonotypes were found in common. The donor pool, a small one, limited the genetic and exposure-history diversity represented.

Only in-frame clones appear in the TCRdb table, and some are missing; sequencing was by immunoSEQ multiplex PCR. Here the sample spans some 2,000,000 clones, about 95% being singletons. This clone is a singleton in its sample. The antigen remains unidentified. CD45RO-negative, CCR7-positively selected cells formed the naive CD8 fraction, excluding terminally differentiated effector memory CD45RA+ cells. Per germline, CDR1 SNHLY and CDR2 FYNNEI. The CDR3 spans 14 residues. V was pared by 6 bases and J by 0 bases, with 5 bases of the junction left unmatched. The sequence came from a man younger than 35 in good health. The J gene is TRBJ2-7, the V gene TRBV2, with TRBD2 matching 7 bases. Specimen: naive CD8+ T cells sorted from blood. CDR3 in amino acids: CASRAGTSSYEQYF. The CDR3, as DNA: TGTGCCAGCAGAGCGGGGACGAGCTCCTACGAGCAGTACTTC.